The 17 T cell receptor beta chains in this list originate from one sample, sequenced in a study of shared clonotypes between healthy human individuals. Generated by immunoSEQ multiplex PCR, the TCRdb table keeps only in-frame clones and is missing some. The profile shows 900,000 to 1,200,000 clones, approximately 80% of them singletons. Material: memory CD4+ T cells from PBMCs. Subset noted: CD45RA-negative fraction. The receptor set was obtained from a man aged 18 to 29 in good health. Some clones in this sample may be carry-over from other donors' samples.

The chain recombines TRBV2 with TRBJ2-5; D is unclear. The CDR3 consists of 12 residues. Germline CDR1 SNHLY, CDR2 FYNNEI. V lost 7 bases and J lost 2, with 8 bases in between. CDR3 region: CASIGVQETQYF. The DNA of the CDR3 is TGTGCCAGCATCGGAGTTCAAGAGACCCAGTACTTC.

CDR3 amino acids: CASNPKGQGVRGYTF. CDR3 bases: TGTGCCAGCAATCCCAAGGGACAGGGGGTACGAGGCTACACCTTC. The chain uses TRBV6-6 and TRBJ1-2; 11 positions match TRBD1. J lost 8 bases, V lost 7 bases, and 12 bases had no gene match. This CDR3 region has 15 residues. From germline, CDR1 is MNHNY and CDR2 SVGAGI (reference sequence).

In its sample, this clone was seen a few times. The CDR3 spells CASTKNREGSYEQYF. Written as DNA, the CDR3 is TGTGCCAGTACCAAAAATAGGGAAGGGTCCTACGAGCAGTACTTC. The chain uses TRBV19 and TRBJ2-7; D not certain. Trimming shortened V by 7 bases and J by 1 base, and 17 bases separated the two germline ends. CDR1 is LNHDA, CDR2 SQIVND, per germline (reference sequence). The CDR3 runs to 15 residues.

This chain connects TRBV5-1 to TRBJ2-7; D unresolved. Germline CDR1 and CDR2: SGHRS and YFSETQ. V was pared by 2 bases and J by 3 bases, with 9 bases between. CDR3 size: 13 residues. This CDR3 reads CASSFGRDYEQYF. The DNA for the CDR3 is TGCGCCAGCAGCTTTGGCCGCGACTACGAGCAGTACTTC. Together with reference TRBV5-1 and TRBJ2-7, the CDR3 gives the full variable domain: KAGVTQTPRYLIKTRGQQVTLSCSPISGHRSVSWYQQTPGQGLQFLFEYFSETQRNKGNFPGRFSGRQFSNSRSEMNVSTLELGDSALYLCASSFGRDYEQYFGPGTRLTVT.

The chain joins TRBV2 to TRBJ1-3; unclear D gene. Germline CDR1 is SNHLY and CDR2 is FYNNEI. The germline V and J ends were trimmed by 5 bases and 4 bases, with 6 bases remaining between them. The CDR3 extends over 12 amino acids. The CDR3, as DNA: TGTGCCAGCAGTCAGACAGGAAACACCATATATTTT. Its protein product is CASSQTGNTIYF. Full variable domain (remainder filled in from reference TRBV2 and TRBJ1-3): EPEVTQTPSHQVTQMGQEVILRCVPISNHLYFYWYRQILGQKVEFLVSFYNNEISEKSEIFDDQFSVERPDGSNFTLKIRSTKLEDSAMYFCASSQTGNTIYFGEGSWLTVV.

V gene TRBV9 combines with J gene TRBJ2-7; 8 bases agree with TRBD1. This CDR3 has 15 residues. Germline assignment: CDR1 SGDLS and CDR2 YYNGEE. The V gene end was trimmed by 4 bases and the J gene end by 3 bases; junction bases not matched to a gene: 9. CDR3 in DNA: TGTGCCAGCAGCTTAGGGGACAGGACACTCTACGAGCAGTACTTC. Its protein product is CASSLGDRTLYEQYF.

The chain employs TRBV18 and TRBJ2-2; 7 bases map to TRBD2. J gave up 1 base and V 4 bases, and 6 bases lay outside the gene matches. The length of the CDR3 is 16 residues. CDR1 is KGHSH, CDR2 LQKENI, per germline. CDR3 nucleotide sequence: TGTGCCAGCTCACTTCTAGCGGTCATGAACACCGGGGAGCTGTTTTTT. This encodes CASSLLAVMNTGELFF.

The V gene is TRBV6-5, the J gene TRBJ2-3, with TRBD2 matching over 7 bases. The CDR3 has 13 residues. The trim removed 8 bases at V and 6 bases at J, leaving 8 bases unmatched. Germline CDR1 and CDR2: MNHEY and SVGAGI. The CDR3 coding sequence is TGTGCCAGCGGATTTCGGGACTACGATACGCAGTATTTT. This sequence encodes CASGFRDYDTQYF.

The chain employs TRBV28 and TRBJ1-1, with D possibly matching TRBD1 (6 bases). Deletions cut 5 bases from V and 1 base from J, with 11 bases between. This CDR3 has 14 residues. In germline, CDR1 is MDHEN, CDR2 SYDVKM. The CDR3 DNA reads TGTGCCAGCAGTAAGGGGGGGAAGAACACTGAAGCTTTCTTT. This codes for CASSKGGKNTEAFF.

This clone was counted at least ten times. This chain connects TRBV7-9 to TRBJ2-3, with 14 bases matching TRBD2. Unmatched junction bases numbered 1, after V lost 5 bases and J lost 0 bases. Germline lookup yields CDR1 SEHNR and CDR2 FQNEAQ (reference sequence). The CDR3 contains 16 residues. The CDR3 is CASSRTSGRSTDTQYF. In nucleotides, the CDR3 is TGTGCCAGCAGCCGGACTAGCGGGAGGAGCACAGATACGCAGTATTTT.

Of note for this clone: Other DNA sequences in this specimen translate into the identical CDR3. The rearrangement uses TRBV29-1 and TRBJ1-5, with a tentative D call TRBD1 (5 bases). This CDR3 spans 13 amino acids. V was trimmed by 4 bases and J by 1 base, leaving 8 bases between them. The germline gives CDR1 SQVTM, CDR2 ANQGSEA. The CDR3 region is CSVAAGSNQPQHF. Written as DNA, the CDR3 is TGCAGCGTTGCTGCAGGGAGCAATCAGCCCCAGCATTTT.

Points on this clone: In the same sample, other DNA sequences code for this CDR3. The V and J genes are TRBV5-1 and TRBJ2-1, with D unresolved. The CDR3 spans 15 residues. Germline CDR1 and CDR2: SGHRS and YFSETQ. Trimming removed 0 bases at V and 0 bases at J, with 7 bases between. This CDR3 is CASSLEGGSYNEQFF. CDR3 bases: TGCGCCAGCAGCTTGGAGGGCGGCTCCTACAATGAGCAGTTCTTC.

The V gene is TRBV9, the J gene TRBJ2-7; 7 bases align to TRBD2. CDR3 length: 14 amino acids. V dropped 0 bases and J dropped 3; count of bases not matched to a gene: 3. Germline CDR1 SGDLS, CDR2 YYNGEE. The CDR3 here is CASSVVGGGYEQYF. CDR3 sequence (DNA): TGTGCCAGCAGCGTAGTGGGCGGGGGCTACGAGCAGTACTTC. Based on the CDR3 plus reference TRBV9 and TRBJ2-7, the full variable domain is DSGVTQTPKHLITATGQRVTLRCSPRSGDLSVYWYQQSLDQGLQFLIQYYNGEERAKGNILERFSAQQFPDLHSELNLSSLELGDSALYFCASSVVGGGYEQYFGPGTRLTVT.

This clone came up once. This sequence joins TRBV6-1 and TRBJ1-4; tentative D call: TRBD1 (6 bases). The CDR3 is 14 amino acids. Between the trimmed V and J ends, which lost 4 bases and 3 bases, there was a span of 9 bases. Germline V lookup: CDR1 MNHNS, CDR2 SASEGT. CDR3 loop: CASSGQVANEKLFF. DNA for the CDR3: TGTGCCAGCAGTGGACAGGTCGCTAATGAAAAACTGTTTTTT.

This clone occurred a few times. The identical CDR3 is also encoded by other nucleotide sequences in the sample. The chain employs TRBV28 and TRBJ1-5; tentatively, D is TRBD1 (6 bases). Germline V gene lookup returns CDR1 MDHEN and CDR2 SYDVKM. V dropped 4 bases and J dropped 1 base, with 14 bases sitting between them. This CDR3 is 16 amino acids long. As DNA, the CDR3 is TGTGCCAGCAGTTCCCTAATCAGGGGCAGCAATCAGCCCCAGCATTTT. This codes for CASSSLIRGSNQPQHF.

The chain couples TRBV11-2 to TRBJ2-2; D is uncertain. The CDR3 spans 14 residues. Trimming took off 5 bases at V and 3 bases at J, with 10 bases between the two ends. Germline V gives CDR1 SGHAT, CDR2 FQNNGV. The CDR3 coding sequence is TGTGCCAGCAGCCGAAACCGTGACACCGGGGAGCTGTTTTTT. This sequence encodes CASSRNRDTGELFF.

CDR3 nucleotide sequence: TGTGCCAGCAGGTGGGACAGGGGAAAACACTACGAGCAGTACTTC. The encoded protein is CASRWDRGKHYEQYF. This chain uses TRBV7-3 with TRBJ2-7; 10 bases fit TRBD1. Germline V gene data show CDR1 as SGHTA and CDR2 as FQGTGA. The J segment lost 3 bases and the V segment lost 6 bases, leaving 8 bases of the junction unmatched. The CDR3 covers 15 residues.